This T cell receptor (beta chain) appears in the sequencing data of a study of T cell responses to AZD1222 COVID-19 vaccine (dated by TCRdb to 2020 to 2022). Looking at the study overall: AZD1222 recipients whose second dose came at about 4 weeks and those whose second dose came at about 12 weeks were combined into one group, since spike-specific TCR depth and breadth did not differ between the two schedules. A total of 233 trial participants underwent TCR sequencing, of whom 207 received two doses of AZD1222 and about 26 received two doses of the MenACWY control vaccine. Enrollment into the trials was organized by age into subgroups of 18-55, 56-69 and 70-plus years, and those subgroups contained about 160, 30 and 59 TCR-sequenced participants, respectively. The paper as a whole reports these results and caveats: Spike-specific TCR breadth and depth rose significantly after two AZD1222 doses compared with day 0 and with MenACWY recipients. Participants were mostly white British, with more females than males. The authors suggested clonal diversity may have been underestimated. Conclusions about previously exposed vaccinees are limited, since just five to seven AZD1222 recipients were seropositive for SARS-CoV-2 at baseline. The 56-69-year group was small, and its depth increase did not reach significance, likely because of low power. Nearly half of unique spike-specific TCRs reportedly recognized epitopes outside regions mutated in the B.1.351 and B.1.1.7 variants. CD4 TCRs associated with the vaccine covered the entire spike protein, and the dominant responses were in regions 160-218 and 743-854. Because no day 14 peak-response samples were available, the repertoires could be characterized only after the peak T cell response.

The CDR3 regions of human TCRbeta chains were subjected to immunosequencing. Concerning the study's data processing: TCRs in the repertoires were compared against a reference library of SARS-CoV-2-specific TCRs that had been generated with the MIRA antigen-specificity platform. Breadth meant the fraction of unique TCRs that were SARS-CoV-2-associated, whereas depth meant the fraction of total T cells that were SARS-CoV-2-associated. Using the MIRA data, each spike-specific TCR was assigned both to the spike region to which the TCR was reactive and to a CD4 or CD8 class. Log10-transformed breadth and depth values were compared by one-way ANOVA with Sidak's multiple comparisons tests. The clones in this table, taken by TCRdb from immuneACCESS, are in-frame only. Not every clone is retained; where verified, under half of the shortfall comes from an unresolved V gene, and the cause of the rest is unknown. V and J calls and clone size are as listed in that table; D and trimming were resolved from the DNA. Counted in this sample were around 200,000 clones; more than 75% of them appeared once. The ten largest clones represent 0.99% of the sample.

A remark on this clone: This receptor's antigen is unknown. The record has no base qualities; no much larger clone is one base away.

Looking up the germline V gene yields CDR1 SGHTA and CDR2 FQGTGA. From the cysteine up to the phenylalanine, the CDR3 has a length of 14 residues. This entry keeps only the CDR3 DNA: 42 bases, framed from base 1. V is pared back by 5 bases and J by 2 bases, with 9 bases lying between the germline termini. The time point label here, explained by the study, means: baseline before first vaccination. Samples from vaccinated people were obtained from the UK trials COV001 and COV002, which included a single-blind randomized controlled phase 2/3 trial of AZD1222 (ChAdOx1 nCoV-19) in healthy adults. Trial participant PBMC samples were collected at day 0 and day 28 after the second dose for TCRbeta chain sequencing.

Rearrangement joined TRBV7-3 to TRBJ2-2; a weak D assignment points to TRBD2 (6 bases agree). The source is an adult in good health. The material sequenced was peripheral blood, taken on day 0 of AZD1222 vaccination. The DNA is TGTGCCAGCAGCCGCGGGACCAACACCGGGGAGCTGTTTTTT. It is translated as CASSRGTNTGELFF.